These 5 T cell receptor beta chains were sequenced from one sample in a study of shared clonotypes between healthy human individuals. Some clones are missing from TCRdb's copy, which holds only in-frame ones; the method was immunoSEQ multiplex PCR. This sample carries about 980,000 clones, approximately 80% of them seen once, and the ten largest clones take over 1.3%. What was sequenced was memory CD4+ T cells sorted from blood. The subset was: CD45RA-negative fraction. Receptors originate from a man between 18 and 29 years old in good health.

The J gene is TRBJ1-1, the V gene TRBV5-1, with unresolved D. This CDR3 is 14 amino acids long. Between the trimmed V and J ends, which lost 9 bases and 4 bases, there was a span of 19 bases. CDR1 SGHRS and CDR2 YFSETQ come from the germline V gene. The CDR3 loop reads CATRDLSVATEAFF. The CDR3 DNA is TGCGCCACCAGAGACCTTTCGGTGGCCACTGAAGCTTTCTTT.

Only one count was recorded for this clone. Other nucleotide sequences from this sample produce the same CDR3. The rearrangement uses TRBV5-1 and TRBJ1-1; D may be TRBD1 (6 bases). CDR3 length: 14 residues. Germline CDR1 and CDR2: SGHRS and YFSETQ. V was trimmed by 5 bases and J by 0 bases, leaving 11 bases between them. The CDR3 loop reads CASSSGQLNTEAFF. The CDR3 coding sequence is TGCGCCAGCAGTTCGGGACAACTGAACACTGAAGCTTTCTTT. Combining the CDR3 with reference TRBV5-1 and TRBJ1-1 gives the whole variable domain KAGVTQTPRYLIKTRGQQVTLSCSPISGHRSVSWYQQTPGQGLQFLFEYFSETQRNKGNFPGRFSGRQFSNSRSEMNVSTLELGDSALYLCASSSGQLNTEAFFGQGTRLTVV.

This chain connects TRBV5-6 to TRBJ2-2; no clear D. Trimming cost V 0 bases and J 1 base, with 7 bases left between them. Per the germline V gene, CDR1 is SGHDT and CDR2 is YYEEEE. This CDR3 region has 15 residues. DNA for the CDR3: TGTGCCAGCAGCTTGGTAGAGTTGAACACCGGGGAGCTGTTTTTT. This translates into CASSLVELNTGELFF.

This chain joins TRBV5-1 and TRBJ2-5, with D possibly being TRBD1 (7 bases). Germline V gene sequence: CDR1 SGHRS, CDR2 YFSETQ. The V end was cut by 4 bases, the J end by 5 bases, with 12 bases between. This CDR3 spans 13 amino acids. The CDR3 region has the DNA TGCGCCAGCAGCGCGGGACAGATGGAGACCCAGTACTTC. It is translated as CASSAGQMETQYF.

The rearrangement joins TRBV9 to TRBJ1-5; D remains unclear. The CDR3 has 14 residues. In germline, CDR1 is SGDLS, CDR2 YYNGEE. Trimming stripped 4 bases from V and 1 base from J, with 9 bases between. This CDR3 reads CASSPGRSNQPQHF. In nucleotides, the CDR3 is TGTGCCAGCAGCCCGGGTCGCAGCAATCAGCCCCAGCATTTT.